The clone carrying this T cell receptor beta chain has only a few counts. Its specificity is unknown. The source of the sample is a study of T-cell memory formation after mild COVID-19. Findings and limits, study-wide: Shrinking CD4+ clones resided mostly in CM and EM, and CD8+ ones in EMRA.

After removal of 3 bases from V and 3 bases from J, the junction contained 4 bases not matched to a gene. The length of the CDR3 is 15 residues. Germline loops: CDR1 MDHEN, CDR2 SYDVKM. One entry per CDR3 protein results from TCRdb running MiXCR on the 5' RACE reads. The table has about 49,000 distinct CDR3 sequences, about 7.3% seen once. This chain joins TRBV28 and TRBJ2-2, with 7 bases lining up with TRBD1. The sample was PBMCs or a T cell subset sorted from them (not recorded which). This TCR was recovered from a man aged 18 to 35 who had mild COVID-19 (a few samples of this study predate the infection). Cell type and time point are not known. The CDR3: CASSLGDRDTGELFF. CDR3 DNA: TGTGCCAGCAGTTTGGGGGACAGAGACACCGGGGAGCTGTTTTTT.